The 32 T cell receptor beta chains listed next were all sequenced from one sample in a study of blood T cells in healthy people across ages. PCR was performed a second time for about 7 to 11 cycles using a sample-barcoded 5' primer and a J-beta primer mix. TCRdb analysed the 5' RACE reads with MiXCR anew, one entry per CDR3 protein. In the table there are some 710,000 distinct CDR3 sequences, 22% of which are singletons. Sequenced input: blood. The origin of the receptors is a man between 65 and 85 years old in good health.

This clonotype was counted only a few times. J is TRBJ1-2 and V is TRBV7-9; D unresolved. The V end was cut by 6 bases, the J end by 0 bases, with 8 bases between. From germline, CDR1 is SEHNR and CDR2 FQNEAQ (reference sequence). The CDR3 consists of 13 residues. The CDR3 DNA is TGTGCCAGCAGAGCCGGATCTAACTATGGCTACACCTTC. Its protein product is CASRAGSNYGYTF.

CDR3 sequence: CSALHSTLRGGSYEQYF. The CDR3 DNA reads as TGCAGTGCCTTACACAGTACACTCAGGGGTGGCTCCTACGAGCAGTACTTC. V gene TRBV20-1 combines with J gene TRBJ2-7; D may be TRBD1 (6 bases). Trimming took off 6 bases at V and 0 bases at J, with 24 bases between the two ends. This CDR3 has 17 residues. CDR1 DFQATT and CDR2 SNEGSKA come from the germline V gene (reference sequence).

This clonotype appeared a few times. V and J are TRBV3-1 and TRBJ1-4, with D unclear. This CDR3 has 14 residues. The V end lost 2 bases, the J end lost 8 bases, and 12 bases lay between the germline ends. CDR1 is LGHDT, CDR2 YNNKEL, per germline (reference sequence). DNA for the CDR3: TGTGCCAGCAGCCAACGGGGTGGAGGCGAAAAACTGTTTTTT. Translation gives CASSQRGGGEKLFF.

This clonotype was seen many times. The chain carries TRBV2 and TRBJ2-3, with 12 bases aligning to TRBD2. From germline, CDR1 is SNHLY and CDR2 FYNNEI. J was trimmed by 4 bases and V by 6 bases; bases with no gene match: 2. The CDR3 runs 14 residues. The CDR3 coding sequence is TGTGCCAGCAGGACTAGCGGGAGCGCAGATACGCAGTATTTT. Amino acids: CASRTSGSADTQYF.

This clonotype was recorded many times. The chain couples TRBV6-1 to TRBJ2-1; a weak D match, TRBD2 (6 bases). CDR3 length equals 14 residues. Trimming took 6 bases from V and 0 from J, leaving 9 bases between them. Germline-derived CDR1 and CDR2 are MNHNS and SASEGT. CDR3: CASRVGGSYNEQFF. The CDR3 region has the DNA TGTGCCAGCAGAGTGGGGGGCTCCTACAATGAGCAGTTCTTC.

This clonotype was counted a few times. The chain uses TRBV12-3 or TRBV12-4 and TRBJ2-1; possibly TRBD2 for D (6 bases). With 3 bases removed from V and 0 bases from J, the gap between germline ends came to 12 bases. The length of the CDR3 is 16 residues. The CDR3 DNA is TGTGCCAGCAGTTTGGGGGGAGAGAGCTCCTACAATGAGCAGTTCTTC. This translates into CASSLGGESSYNEQFF.

The gene calls are TRBV5-1 and TRBJ2-3; D not resolved. The V end lost 3 bases, the J end lost 6 bases, and 14 bases lay between the germline ends. Germline V CDR1 and CDR2: SGHRS, YFSETQ. The CDR3 covers 14 residues. CDR3 nucleotides: TGCGCCAGCAGCTCAACCTTTGGGGTTGATACGCAGTATTTT. Residues: CASSSTFGVDTQYF.

The chain carries TRBV10-3 and TRBJ2-7, with TRBD1 matching 7 bases. Per the germline V gene, CDR1 is ENHRY and CDR2 is SYGVKD. Unmatched junction bases numbered 7, after V lost 2 bases and J lost 0 bases. There are 16 residues in the CDR3. CDR3 nucleotide sequence: TGTGCCATCAGTGAGGCCTCAGGGGGTAGCTCCTACGAGCAGTACTTC. Its protein is CAISEASGGSSYEQYF.

This clonotype was counted between two and nine times. The chain has TRBV2 and TRBJ2-5; no clear D. The V end lost 3 bases, the J end lost 2 bases, and 10 bases lay between the germline ends. The CDR3 is made up of 14 amino acids. Germline-derived CDR1 and CDR2 are SNHLY and FYNNEI. The CDR3 nucleotides read TGTGCCAGCAGTGACCGTCGGCTACAAGAGACCCAGTACTTC. Its protein product is CASSDRRLQETQYF.

V is TRBV5-1 and J is TRBJ2-4, with D possibly being TRBD2 (6 bases). CDR3 size: 14 residues. CDR1 and CDR2 from the germline V gene are SGHRS and YFSETQ. The V end was cut by 2 bases, the J end by 7 bases, with 13 bases between. CDR3 bases: TGCGCCAGCAGCTTCGAGGGAGGATGGAACATTCAGTACTTC. Translation gives CASSFEGGWNIQYF. The full variable domain, completed using reference TRBV5-1 and TRBJ2-4, is KAGVTQTPRYLIKTRGQQVTLSCSPISGHRSVSWYQQTPGQGLQFLFEYFSETQRNKGNFPGRFSGRQFSNSRSEMNVSTLELGDSALYLCASSFEGGWNIQYFGAGTRLSVL.

This chain links TRBV20-1 with TRBJ2-1; 9 nucleotides align to TRBD1. The J call may be faulty, since TRBJ2-7 better matches the DNA end. The CDR3 consists of 14 residues. Germline V gene data show CDR1 as DFQATT and CDR2 as SNEGSKA (reference sequence). The CDR3 spells CSASRQGVAYEQYF. The CDR3 DNA follows: TGCAGTGCTAGCAGACAGGGGGTCGCCTACGAGCAGTACTTC.

This clonotype has a handful of counts. The junction shows a germline mismatch at one end, possibly a read error. The CDR3 loop reads CTSSSPGLGYNEQFF. In DNA form, the CDR3 reads TGTACCAGCAGTTCACCGGGACTAGGATACAATGAGCAGTTCTTC. V gene TRBV7-6 combines with J gene TRBJ2-1, with TRBD2 matching 8 bases. Germline assignment: CDR1 SGHVS and CDR2 FNYEAQ. CDR3 length equals 15 residues.

This clonotype was detected ten times or more. The genes are TRBV7-2 and TRBJ2-3; the D gene is possibly TRBD1 (6 bases). Germline values: CDR1 SGHTA, CDR2 FQGNSA. This CDR3 has 17 amino acids. V lost 5 bases, J lost 0 bases, and 18 bases lay in between. CDR3 bases: TGTGCCAGCAGCCCAAGACCGACAGGACCTAGCACAGATACGCAGTATTTT. It codes for CASSPRPTGPSTDTQYF. Full variable domain (rest looked up from reference TRBV7-2 and TRBJ2-3): GAGVSQSPSNKVTEKGKDVELRCDPISGHTALYWYRQSLGQGLEFLIYFQGNSAPDKSGLPSDRFSAERTGGSVSTLTIQRTQQEDSAVYLCASSPRPTGPSTDTQYFGPGTRLTVL.

The rearrangement uses TRBV5-1 and TRBJ2-2; D not resolved. Trimming took 0 bases from V and 7 from J, leaving 10 bases between them. The germline V gene has CDR1 SGHRS and CDR2 YFSETQ. The CDR3 is 14 residues long. The CDR3 loop reads CASSLALLGGELFF. For the CDR3, the DNA is TGCGCCAGCAGCTTGGCCCTTCTGGGCGGGGAGCTGTTTTTT.

The rearrangement joins TRBV29-1 to TRBJ1-4; D gene ambiguous. CDR3 size: 13 residues. Germline CDR1 and CDR2: SQVTM and ANQGSEA. Trimming cost V 3 bases and J 7 bases, with 12 bases left between them. Here the CDR3 reads CSVDDGVGEKLFF. The CDR3 DNA is TGCAGCGTTGATGACGGTGTGGGTGAAAAACTGTTTTTT.

This clonotype was recorded a few times. The gene calls are TRBV9 and TRBJ1-1, with TRBD1 matching 7 bases. The V and J ends lost 0 bases and 11 bases, in that order; junction bases with no gene match: 10. The CDR3 loop spans 14 amino acids. The germline gives CDR1 SGDLS, CDR2 YYNGEE. In DNA, the CDR3 is TGTGCCAGCAGCGTAGCTACCCAAGGGGGCGATGCTTTCTTT. Translation gives CASSVATQGGDAFF.

The chain joins TRBV5-1 to TRBJ2-3; TRBD2 is a possible D gene (7 bases). Trimming removed 2 bases at V and 0 bases at J, with 13 bases between. This CDR3 is built from 16 residues. Germline V gene lookup returns CDR1 SGHRS and CDR2 YFSETQ. The CDR3 is CASSFGGATSTDTQYF. The CDR3, as DNA: TGCGCCAGCAGCTTTGGGGGGGCCACTAGCACAGATACGCAGTATTTT.

The genes are TRBV2 and TRBJ1-1; D is unclear. Trimming removed 6 bases at V and 0 bases at J, with 14 bases between. In germline, CDR1 is SNHLY, CDR2 FYNNEI. The length of the CDR3 is 15 residues. CDR3 amino acids: CASRSANTMNTEAFF. Here the CDR3 DNA reads TGTGCCAGCAGGTCAGCCAATACCATGAACACTGAAGCTTTCTTT.

This clonotype was seen only a few times. The chain recombines TRBV29-1 with TRBJ2-4; tentatively, D is TRBD2 (6 bases). This CDR3 spans 13 amino acids. Trimming removed 7 bases from V and 6 bases from J, with 16 bases in between. Germline V lookup: CDR1 SQVTM, CDR2 ANQGSEA. The CDR3 is CSGRTKGPNIQYF. The CDR3 nucleotides read TGCAGCGGACGGACTAAGGGACCAAACATTCAGTACTTC.

In its sample, this clonotype was seen a few times. The V call is TRBV3-1, the J call TRBJ1-3; D uncertain. This CDR3 is built from 14 residues. Germline CDR1 and CDR2: LGHDT and YNNKEL (reference sequence). Trimming removed 11 bases at V and 0 bases at J, with 14 bases between. The CDR3 sequence is CAGNQWTSGNTIYF. The CDR3 bases are TGTGCCGGCAACCAATGGACCTCTGGAAACACCATATATTTT.

This clonotype appeared many times. This chain links TRBV12-3 or TRBV12-4 with TRBJ2-1, with 14 bases identical to TRBD2. CDR3 length: 17 amino acids. The J segment lost 4 bases and the V segment lost 5 bases, leaving 7 bases of the junction unmatched. The CDR3 DNA reads TGTGCCAGCAGTACCAGGACTAGCGGGAGGTCATACAATGAGCAGTTCTTC. Residues: CASSTRTSGRSYNEQFF.

There are a few counts of this clonotype. The V gene is TRBV7-9, the J gene TRBJ1-5, with a possible D match to TRBD1 (5 bases). The CDR3 is made up of 14 amino acids. Trimming removed 3 bases from V and 6 bases from J, with 12 bases in between. Germline CDR1 and CDR2: SEHNR and FQNEAQ (reference sequence). The CDR3 is CASSFNERGQPQHF. The CDR3 nucleotides are TGTGCCAGCAGCTTTAACGAAAGGGGTCAGCCCCAGCATTTT.

This clonotype has a handful of counts. The chain carries TRBV29-1 and TRBJ2-7; D is uncertain. The V gene's germline CDR1 is SQVTM and CDR2 ANQGSEA. The CDR3 contains 15 residues. V was trimmed by 7 bases and J by 0 bases, leaving 19 bases between them. CDR3 amino acids: CSATPSGLSSYEQYF. For the CDR3, the DNA is TGCAGCGCCACTCCATCCGGCCTGTCCTCCTACGAGCAGTACTTC.

As to this clonotype: A read error may produce the germline difference seen at one junction end. This rearrangement joins TRBV7-2 to TRBJ2-3; TRBD2 might be the D (5 bases). This CDR3 has 16 residues. The V gene's germline CDR1 is SGHTA and CDR2 FQGNSA. CDR3 amino acids: CARRPPSKSSTDTQYF. The CDR3, as DNA: TGTGCCCGCAGACCTCCTAGCAAATCTAGCACAGATACGCAGTATTTT. Filled out from reference TRBV7-2 and TRBJ2-3, the complete variable domain reads GAGVSQSPSNKVTEKGKDVELRCDPISGHTALYWYRQSLGQGLEFLIYFQGNSAPDKSGLPSDRFSAERTGGSVSTLTIQRTQQEDSAVYLCARRPPSKSSTDTQYFGPGTRLTVL.

This clonotype was seen a handful of times. This rearrangement joins TRBV18 to TRBJ2-3; D gene uncertain. Germline assignment: CDR1 KGHSH and CDR2 LQKENI. CDR3 length equals 15 residues. Trimming left V 1 base short and J 2 bases short, with 10 bases between. The CDR3 spells CASSPRDTTTDTQYF. The CDR3 region has the DNA TGTGCCAGCTCACCACGCGACACCACCACAGATACGCAGTATTTT.

V usage is TRBV5-1 and J usage is TRBJ1-1, with D tentatively TRBD1 (5 bases). The CDR3 is made up of 15 amino acids. Deletions cut 4 bases from V and 3 bases from J, with 16 bases between. Germline V gene data show CDR1 as SGHRS and CDR2 as YFSETQ. The DNA for the CDR3 is TGCGCCAGCAGCGCCATGTACGGGGGTGACACTGAAGCTTTCTTT. Translating gives CASSAMYGGDTEAFF.

Only a few counts were recorded for this clonotype. The chain has TRBV20-1 and TRBJ2-3; D may correspond to TRBD1 or TRBD2 (5 bases each). The CDR3 spans 14 residues. Germline loops: CDR1 DFQATT, CDR2 SNEGSKA (reference sequence). Trimming removed 6 bases from V and 4 bases from J, with 17 bases in between. The chain's CDR3 is CSATGTAGPDTQYF. The CDR3 nucleotides read TGCAGTGCAACCGGGACGGCAGGACCAGATACGCAGTATTTT.

Written as DNA, the CDR3 is TGTGCCAGCAGCTGGATGGGGGCGCGGGGCACAGATACGCAGTATTTT. Translation gives CASSWMGARGTDTQYF. The rearrangement uses TRBV7-8 and TRBJ2-3; a possible D gene is TRBD1 (6 bases). The CDR3 contains 16 residues. The V gene lost 4 bases and the J gene lost 1 base, with 15 bases spanning the gap. CDR1 SGHVS and CDR2 FQNEAQ come from the germline V gene.

The chain has TRBV12-3 or TRBV12-4 and TRBJ1-2, with D hard to call. The CDR3 is 12 residues long. Trimming left V 3 bases short and J 4 bases short, with 6 bases between. The CDR3 coding sequence is TGTGCCAGCAGTTTTTTTTTCTATGGCTACACCTTC. Translation gives CASSFFFYGYTF.

This chain joins TRBV6-5 and TRBJ2-7; TRBD2 might be the D (5 bases). Germline V lookup: CDR1 MNHEY, CDR2 SVGAGI. The CDR3 extends over 14 amino acids. V was pared by 2 bases and J by 4 bases, with 12 bases between. CDR3 DNA sequence: TGTGCCAGCAGTTACGGCCGGGAACGGTACGAGCAGTACTTC. It codes for CASSYGRERYEQYF.

In this sample, this clonotype turned up a few times. This chain links TRBV6-1 with TRBJ2-7; TRBD2 agrees at 9 bases. Germline V lookup: CDR1 MNHNS, CDR2 SASEGT. With 6 bases clipped from V and 2 bases from J, the junction kept 5 bases outside the gene matches. There are 14 residues in the CDR3. CDR3 DNA: TGTGCCAGCAGCCGTGCTAGCGGGGCCTACGAGCAGTACGTC. Its protein product is CASSRASGAYEQYV.

This sequence joins TRBV12-3 or TRBV12-4 and TRBJ2-3; 13 positions match TRBD2. This CDR3 contains 16 residues. Losses at the gene ends were 6 bases for V and 4 bases for J; bases not matched to a gene: 7. CDR3: CASSSGLAGRADTQYF. The DNA for the CDR3 is TGTGCCAGCAGCTCGGGACTAGCGGGGCGCGCAGATACGCAGTATTTT.